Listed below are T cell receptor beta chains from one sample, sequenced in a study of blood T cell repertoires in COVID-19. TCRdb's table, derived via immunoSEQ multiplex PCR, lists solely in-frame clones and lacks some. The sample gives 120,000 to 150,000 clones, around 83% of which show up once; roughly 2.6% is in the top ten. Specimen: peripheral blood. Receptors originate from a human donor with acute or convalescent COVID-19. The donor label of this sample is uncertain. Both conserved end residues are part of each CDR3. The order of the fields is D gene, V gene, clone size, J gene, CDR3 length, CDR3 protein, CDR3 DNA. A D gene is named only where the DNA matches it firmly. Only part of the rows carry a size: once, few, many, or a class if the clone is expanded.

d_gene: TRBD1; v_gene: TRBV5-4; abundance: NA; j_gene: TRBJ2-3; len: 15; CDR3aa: CASSLQQGGTDTQYF; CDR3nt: TGTGCCAGCAGCTTGCAACAGGGGGGCACAGATACGCAGTATTTT
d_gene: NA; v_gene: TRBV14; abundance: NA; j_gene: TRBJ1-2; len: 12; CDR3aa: CASRAQVYGYTF; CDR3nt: TGTGCCAGCAGGGCTCAGGTCTATGGCTACACCTTC
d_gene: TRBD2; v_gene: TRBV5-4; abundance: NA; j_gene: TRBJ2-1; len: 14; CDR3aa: CASSLTAGGSEQFF; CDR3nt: TGTGCCAGCAGCTTAACGGCGGGAGGGAGTGAGCAGTTCTTC
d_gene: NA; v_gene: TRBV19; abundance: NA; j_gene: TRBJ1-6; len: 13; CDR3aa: CASRPTESSALHF; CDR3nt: TGTGCCAGTAGACCGACTGAATCGAGTGCCCTCCACTTT
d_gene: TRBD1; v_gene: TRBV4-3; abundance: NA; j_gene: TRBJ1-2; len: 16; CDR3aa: CASSQGGQGVNYGYTF; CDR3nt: TGCGCCAGCAGCCAAGGGGGACAGGGCGTTAACTATGGCTACACCTTC
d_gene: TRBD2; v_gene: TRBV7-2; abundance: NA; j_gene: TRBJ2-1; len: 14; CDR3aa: CASSSSGVINEQFF; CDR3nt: TGTGCCAGCAGTTCTAGCGGGGTTATAAATGAGCAGTTCTTC
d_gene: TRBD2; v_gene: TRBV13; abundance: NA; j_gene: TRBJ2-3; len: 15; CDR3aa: CASSWGGSGTDTQYF; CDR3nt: TGTGCCAGCAGCTGGGGCGGGAGTGGGACAGATACGCAGTATTTT
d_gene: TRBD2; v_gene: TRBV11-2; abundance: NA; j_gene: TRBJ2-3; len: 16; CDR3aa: CASSLARTSGSDTQYF; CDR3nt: TGTGCCAGCAGCTTAGCCCGGACTAGCGGTTCAGATACGCAGTATTTT
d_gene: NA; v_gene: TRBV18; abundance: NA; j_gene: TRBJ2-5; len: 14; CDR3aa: CASSPGRTRETQYF; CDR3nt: TGTGCCAGCTCACCGGGGCGCACGAGAGAGACCCAGTACTTC
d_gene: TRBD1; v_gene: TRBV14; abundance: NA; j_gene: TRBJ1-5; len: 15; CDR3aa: CASSRTGKGNQPQHF; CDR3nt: TGTGCCAGCAGCCGGACAGGGAAAGGCAATCAGCCCCAGCATTTT
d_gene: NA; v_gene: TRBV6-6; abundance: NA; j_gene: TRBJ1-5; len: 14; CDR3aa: CASSYGDSNQPQHF; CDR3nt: TGTGCCAGCAGTTACGGAGATAGCAATCAGCCCCAGCATTTT
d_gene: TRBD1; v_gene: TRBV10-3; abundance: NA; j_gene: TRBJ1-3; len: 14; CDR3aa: CAIRTGAPGNTIYF; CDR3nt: TGTGCCATCAGAACAGGGGCTCCTGGAAACACCATATATTTT
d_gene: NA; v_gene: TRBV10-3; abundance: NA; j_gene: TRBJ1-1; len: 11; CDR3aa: CAISESYEAFF; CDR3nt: TGTGCCATCAGTGAGTCGTATGAAGCTTTCTTT
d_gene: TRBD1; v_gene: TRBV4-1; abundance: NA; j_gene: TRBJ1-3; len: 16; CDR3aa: CASSQDRTGVGNTIYF; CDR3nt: TGCGCCAGCAGCCAAGACAGAACAGGGGTAGGAAACACCATATATTTT
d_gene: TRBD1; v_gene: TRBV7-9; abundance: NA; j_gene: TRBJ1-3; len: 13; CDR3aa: CASSPRTGATIYF; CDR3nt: TGTGCCAGCAGCCCTAGGACAGGGGCCACCATATATTTT
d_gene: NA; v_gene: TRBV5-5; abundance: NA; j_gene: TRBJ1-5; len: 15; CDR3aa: CASSLVSFSNQPQHF; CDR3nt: TGTGCCAGCAGCTTGGTATCCTTTAGCAATCAGCCCCAGCATTTT
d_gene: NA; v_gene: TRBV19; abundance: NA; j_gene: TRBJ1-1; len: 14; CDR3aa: CASKGRGVDTEAFF; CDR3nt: TGTGCCAGTAAGGGCAGGGGAGTAGATACTGAAGCTTTCTTT
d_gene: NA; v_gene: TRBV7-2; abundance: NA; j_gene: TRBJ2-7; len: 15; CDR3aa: CASSLSTGTFYEQYF; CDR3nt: TGTGCCAGCAGCTTAAGTACAGGGACCTTTTACGAGCAGTACTTC
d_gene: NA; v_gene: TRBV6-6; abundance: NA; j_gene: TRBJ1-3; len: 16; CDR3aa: CASSYDTGNTGNTIYF; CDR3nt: TGTGCCAGCAGTTACGATACCGGGAACACTGGAAACACCATATATTTT
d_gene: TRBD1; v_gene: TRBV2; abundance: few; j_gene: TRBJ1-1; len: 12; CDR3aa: CASSGQGSEAFF; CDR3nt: TGTGCCAGCAGTGGACAGGGCTCTGAAGCTTTCTTT
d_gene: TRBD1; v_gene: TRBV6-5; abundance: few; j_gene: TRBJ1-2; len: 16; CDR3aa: CASSYSNRGFLGGYTF; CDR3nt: TGTGCCAGCAGTTACTCGAACAGGGGGTTTTTAGGTGGCTACACCTTC
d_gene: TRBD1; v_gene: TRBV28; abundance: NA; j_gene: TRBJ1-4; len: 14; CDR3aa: CASTREGAGGKLFF; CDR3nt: TGTGCCAGCACCAGAGAGGGGGCGGGCGGAAAACTGTTTTTT